The rows below give T cell receptor beta chains drawn from one sample of a study of cytomegalovirus exposure and HLA in healthy donors. The data were produced by immunoSEQ multiplex PCR, yet TCRdb's version contains in-frame clones alone and is incomplete. The sample contains around 150,000 clones, roughly three quarters of which appear only once. Material: PBMCs. These receptors originate from a woman aged 45 to 65 in good health and CMV-seronegative. The CDR3 runs from the conserved cysteine through the conserved F or W. The D gene is left open where the match is weak. Where a row states a size, it is once, few, many or the class of an expanded clone; other rows omit it.

D gene,clone size,J gene,V gene,CDR3 protein,CDR3 DNA
TRBD1,few,TRBJ1-6,TRBV7-9,CASIDRDVGNSPLHF,TGTGCCAGCATCGACAGGGACGTGGGTAATTCACCCCTCCACTTT
TRBD1,.,TRBJ2-1,TRBV5-1,CASRDRGEQFF,TGCGCCAGCAGGGACAGGGGCGAGCAGTTCTTC
.,many,TRBJ2-3,TRBV28,CASSGSWTDTQYF,TGTGCCAGCAGCGGTTCGTGGACAGATACGCAGTATTTT
TRBD2,.,TRBJ2-7,TRBV9,CASSAGLAGGLYEQYF,TGTGCCAGCAGCGCCGGACTAGCGGGGGGGCTTTACGAGCAGTACTTC
TRBD2,.,TRBJ2-1,TRBV28,CASSSSGGVRDEQFF,TGTGCCAGCAGTTCTAGCGGGGGAGTCAGGGATGAGCAGTTCTTC
.,few,TRBJ1-3,TRBV19,CASSISLEPTGNTIYF,TGTGCCAGTAGTATTTCTCTAGAGCCAACGGGAAACACCATATATTTT
TRBD1,.,TRBJ1-2,TRBV25-1,CASSVTGEAGYTF,TGTGCCAGCAGTGTAACAGGGGAGGCTGGCTACACCTTC
.,.,TRBJ1-2,TRBV6-1,CASSSIDTIYVGYTF,TGTGCCAGCAGTTCAATAGATACGATTTATGTTGGCTACACCTTC
TRBD2,few,TRBJ2-1,TRBV6-4,CASSRTSSYNEQFF,TGTGCCAGCAGCCGGACTAGCTCCTACAATGAGCAGTTCTTC
TRBD2,.,TRBJ2-7,TRBV19,CASSTGGTSPPYEQYF,TGTGCCAGTAGTACCGGAGGGACTAGTCCCCCCTACGAGCAGTACTTC
.,.,TRBJ2-6,TRBV18,CASSPPGGRGYGANVLTF,TGTGCCAGCTCACCACCTGGAGGACGGGGGTATGGGGCCAACGTCCTGACTTTC
.,few,TRBJ2-3,TRBV6-4,CASSDLGGGGTDTQYF,TGTGCCAGCAGTGACCTCGGTGGCGGGGGCACAGATACGCAGTATTTT
.,.,TRBJ2-5,TRBV7-2,CASSLVAGAGETQYF,TGTGCCAGCAGCTTAGTGGCGGGGGCGGGAGAGACCCAGTACTTC
TRBD1,.,TRBJ2-1,TRBV5-1,CASSLRDRGNEQFF,TGCGCCAGCAGCTTGAGGGACAGAGGCAATGAGCAGTTCTTC
TRBD2,.,TRBJ2-3,TRBV11-2,CASSSGLAGGTDTQYF,TGTGCCAGCAGCTCGGGACTAGCGGGGGGCACAGATACGCAGTATTTT
.,once,TRBJ2-2,TRBV5-1,CASSLETARAGELFF,TGCGCCAGCAGCTTGGAAACCGCGAGGGCCGGGGAGCTGTTTTTT
TRBD1,once,TRBJ1-5,TRBV2,CASTTGAGNQPQHF,TGTGCCAGCACAACAGGGGCTGGCAATCAGCCCCAGCATTTT
TRBD1,.,TRBJ1-1,TRBV6-1,CASSTGQHTEAFF,TGTGCCAGCAGTACGGGACAGCACACTGAAGCTTTCTTT
TRBD1,.,TRBJ1-1,TRBV9,CASSPRQGEAFF,TGTGCCAGCAGCCCACGACAGGGAGAAGCTTTCTTT
.,.,TRBJ2-3,TRBV27,CASSLFFPGGYSTDTQYF,TGTGCCAGCAGTTTATTCTTCCCGGGGGGCTATAGCACAGATACGCAGTATTTT
TRBD2,.,TRBJ2-5,TRBV6-1,CASSGFGGGQETQYF,TGTGCCAGCAGTGGGTTCGGGGGGGGGCAAGAGACCCAGTACTTC
TRBD2,.,TRBJ2-5,TRBV5-6,CASSLETSSLETQYF,TGTGCCAGCAGCTTGGAGACTAGCAGTCTGGAGACCCAGTACTTC